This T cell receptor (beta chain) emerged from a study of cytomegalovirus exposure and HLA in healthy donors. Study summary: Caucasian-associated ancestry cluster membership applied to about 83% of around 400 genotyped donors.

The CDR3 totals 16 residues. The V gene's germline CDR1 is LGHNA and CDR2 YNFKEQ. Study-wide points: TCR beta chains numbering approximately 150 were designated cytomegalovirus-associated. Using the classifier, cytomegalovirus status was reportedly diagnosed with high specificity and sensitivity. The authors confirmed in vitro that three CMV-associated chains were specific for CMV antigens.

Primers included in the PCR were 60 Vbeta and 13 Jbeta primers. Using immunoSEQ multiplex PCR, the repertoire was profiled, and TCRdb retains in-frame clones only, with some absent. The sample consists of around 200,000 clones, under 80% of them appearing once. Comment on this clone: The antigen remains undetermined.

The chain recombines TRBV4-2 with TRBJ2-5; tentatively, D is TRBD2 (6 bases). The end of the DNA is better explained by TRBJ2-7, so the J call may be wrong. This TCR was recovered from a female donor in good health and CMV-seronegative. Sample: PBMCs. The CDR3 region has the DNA TGTGCCAGCAGCCAAGATCTTCGGGGAGGCAGCTACGAGCAGTACTTC. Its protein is CASSQDLRGGSYEQYF.